One sample yielded the 20 T cell receptor beta chains listed below, sequenced in a study of cytomegalovirus exposure and HLA in healthy donors. Primers for the PCR totalled 60 Vbeta and 13 Jbeta. Method: immunoSEQ multiplex PCR; TCRdb's copy keeps in-frame clones and lacks some. Found here are 80,000 or so clones, 65% to 80% of them singletons; the top ten hold around 10%. Sequencing used PBMCs. These receptor sequences come from a woman in her thirties or forties in good health and CMV-seropositive.

The rearrangement uses TRBV9 and TRBJ2-2, with D hard to call. V was clipped by 2 bases and J by 3 bases, with 11 bases between them. The germline CDR1 and CDR2 sequences are SGDLS and YYNGEE. This CDR3 has 15 amino acids. The CDR3 loop is CASSVTSLYTGELFF. The CDR3 nucleotides are TGTGCCAGCAGCGTCACCTCACTATACACCGGGGAGCTGTTTTTT.

The chain couples TRBV6-1 to TRBJ1-2, with 10 bases aligning to TRBD1. The V and J ends lost 6 bases and 3 bases, in that order; junction bases with no gene match: 7. Germline V gives CDR1 MNHNS, CDR2 SASEGT. This CDR3 comprises 15 residues. In nucleotides, the CDR3 is TGTGCCAGCAGCGGGGGGGACAGGGGATACTATGGCTACACCTTC. Translating it yields CASSGGDRGYYGYTF.

V is TRBV6-1 and J is TRBJ1-2; D is possibly TRBD1 (6 bases). The germline gives CDR1 MNHNS, CDR2 SASEGT. V was cut by 0 bases and J by 4 bases, with 15 bases left in between. CDR3 length: 16 residues. The CDR3 is CASSEAVDSITYGYTF. The CDR3 bases are TGTGCCAGCAGTGAAGCGGTGGACAGCATCACCTATGGCTACACCTTC.

This clone came up a few times. V and J are TRBV5-5 and TRBJ2-7; TRBD1 matches 7 bases. V trimming: 5 bases; J trimming: 2 bases; junction bases outside the gene matches: 7. CDR1 and CDR2 from the germline V gene are SGHKS and YYEKEE (reference sequence). The CDR3 extends over 14 amino acids. CDR3 loop: CASRTGQAPYEQYF. The CDR3 DNA reads TGTGCCAGCAGAACCGGACAGGCCCCCTACGAGCAGTACTTC.

The gene calls are TRBV30 and TRBJ1-2, with 7 bases identical to TRBD1. The germline CDR1 and CDR2 sequences are GTSNPN and SVGIG (reference sequence). The CDR3 loop spans 12 amino acids. Trimming removed 4 bases from V and 8 bases from J; junction bases left unmatched: 7. DNA of the CDR3: TGTGCCTGGACCACAGGGGATTGGGGCTACACCTTC. It encodes CAWTTGDWGYTF.

As DNA, the CDR3 is TGTGCCAGCAGCTTGGGAACAGTGAGCTCTGGAAACACCATATATTTT. Its protein product is CASSLGTVSSGNTIYF. The chain joins TRBV5-6 to TRBJ1-3, with D hard to call. There are 16 residues in the CDR3. Between the trimmed V and J ends, which lost 0 bases and 0 bases, there was a span of 10 bases. Per the germline V gene, CDR1 is SGHDT and CDR2 is YYEEEE.

The chain is built from TRBV10-3 and TRBJ2-6; 12 bases line up with TRBD2. V dropped 3 bases and J dropped 2; count of bases not matched to a gene: 2. Germline loops: CDR1 ENHRY, CDR2 SYGVKD. The CDR3 extends over 17 amino acids. CDR3 nucleotide sequence: TGTGCCATCAGTGATACTAGCGGGAGGACTGGGGCCAACGTCCTGACTTTC. Translating gives CAISDTSGRTGANVLTF.

J is TRBJ1-1 and V is TRBV6-1; no clear D gene. Germline CDR1 and CDR2: MNHNS and SASEGT. Trimming cost V 2 bases and J 5 bases, with 12 bases left between them. This CDR3 comprises 14 residues. DNA of the CDR3: TGTGCCAGCAGTGAAAACGAGGGTGGAACTGAAGCTTTCTTT. This sequence encodes CASSENEGGTEAFF.

The chain employs TRBV28 and TRBJ2-5, with a possible D match to TRBD2 (6 bases). This CDR3 contains 12 residues. The germline V gene encodes CDR1 MDHEN and CDR2 SYDVKM. V was trimmed by 8 bases and J by 9 bases, leaving 16 bases between them. The CDR3 here is CASQTRRTAQYF. CDR3 sequence (DNA): TGTGCCAGCCAGACTAGACGTACGGCCCAGTACTTC.

The rearrangement uses TRBV30 and TRBJ1-4; D perhaps matches TRBD1 (5 bases). Germline-derived CDR1 and CDR2 are GTSNPN and SVGIG (reference sequence). With 5 bases removed from V and 8 bases from J, the gap between germline ends came to 12 bases. This CDR3 contains 12 residues. The CDR3 nucleotides read TGTGCCTGGGACCAGGGTTCCGAAAAACTGTTTTTT. Translation: CAWDQGSEKLFF. Supplemented by reference TRBV30 and TRBJ1-4, the full variable domain reads SQTIHQWPATLVQPVGSPLSLECTVEGTSNPNLYWYRQAAGRGLQLLFYSVGIGQISSEVPQNLSASRPQDRQFILSSKKLLLSDSGFYLCAWDQGSEKLFFGSGTQLSVL.

The chain has TRBV5-1 and TRBJ2-5; TRBD2 is a possible D gene (5 bases). The CDR3 runs 13 residues. Germline CDR1 SGHRS, CDR2 YFSETQ. Trimming shortened V by 0 bases and J by 5 bases, and 8 bases separated the two germline ends. CDR3 in amino acids: CASSLVPGETQYF. The CDR3 region has the DNA TGCGCCAGCAGCTTGGTTCCGGGGGAGACCCAGTACTTC.

The chain joins TRBV12-5 to TRBJ2-4; possible D gene TRBD2, 5 bases. The CDR3 is 11 amino acids. The V end lost 6 bases, the J end lost 9 bases, and 9 bases lay between the germline ends. Germline CDR1 LGHNT, CDR2 FRNRAP. In DNA, the CDR3 is TGTGCTAGTGGCCGGGAAGGCATTCAGTACTTC. Its protein product is CASGREGIQYF.

The genes are TRBV28 and TRBJ1-5; TRBD1 aligns across 7 bases. The trim removed 6 bases at V and 6 bases at J, leaving 5 bases unmatched. The length of the CDR3 is 13 residues. The V gene's germline CDR1 is MDHEN and CDR2 SYDVKM. The CDR3 DNA reads TGTGCCAGCAGGAGACAGGGCAGTCAGCCCCAGCATTTT. Translating it yields CASRRQGSQPQHF.

The chain is built from TRBV5-8 and TRBJ1-5; no clear D. CDR1 and CDR2 (germline): SGHTS, YDEGEE. The CDR3 consists of 13 residues. V lost 0 bases and J 7 bases, leaving 8 bases between the germline ends. The CDR3 nucleotides are TGTGCCAGCAGCTTGGAAGAGGGACAGCCCCAGCATTTT. Encoded protein: CASSLEEGQPQHF.

This chain connects TRBV7-2 to TRBJ2-7; 9 bases fit TRBD2. CDR3 length: 17 residues. Unmatched junction bases numbered 9, after V lost 1 base and J lost 2 bases. Germline CDR1 and CDR2: SGHTA and FQGNSA. CDR3 DNA: TGTGCCAGCAGCTTAGGGGGTAGCGGGGGTAAGGCCTACGAGCAGTACTTC. Translation gives CASSLGGSGGKAYEQYF.

This chain links TRBV7-2 with TRBJ2-7; a possible D gene is TRBD2 (5 bases). The CDR3 has 14 residues. CDR1 and CDR2 from the germline V gene are SGHTA and FQGNSA. Trimming pared 6 bases from V and 3 bases from J, leaving 15 bases between. The CDR3 nucleotides read TGTGCCAGCAGAGTAGCGTCCGGGCTCTACGAGCAGTACTTC. Translation: CASRVASGLYEQYF. Full variable domain (rest looked up from reference TRBV7-2 and TRBJ2-7): GAGVSQSPSNKVTEKGKDVELRCDPISGHTALYWYRQSLGQGLEFLIYFQGNSAPDKSGLPSDRFSAERTGGSVSTLTIQRTQQEDSAVYLCASRVASGLYEQYFGPGTRLTVT.

The rearrangement joins TRBV19 to TRBJ1-4; D gene uncertain. CDR1 is LNHDA, CDR2 SQIVND, per germline (reference sequence). This CDR3 has 12 amino acids. Trimming took 6 bases from V and 8 from J, leaving 10 bases between them. This CDR3 reads CASRNDREKLFF. CDR3 nucleotide sequence: TGTGCCAGTAGAAATGATAGAGAAAAACTGTTTTTT.

CDR3 DNA sequence: TGCGCCAGCTCCCCAGACAGGGTAGACGAGCAGTACTTC. This translates into CASSPDRVDEQYF. This chain uses TRBV5-1 with TRBJ2-7, with 7 positions matching TRBD1. This CDR3 is built from 13 residues. Germline V gene data show CDR1 as SGHRS and CDR2 as YFSETQ. V lost 7 bases to trimming and J lost 5 bases; unmatched junction nucleotides: 9. The full variable domain, rest sourced from reference TRBV5-1 and TRBJ2-7, is KAGVTQTPRYLIKTRGQQVTLSCSPISGHRSVSWYQQTPGQGLQFLFEYFSETQRNKGNFPGRFSGRQFSNSRSEMNVSTLELGDSALYLCASSPDRVDEQYFGPGTRLTVT.

About this clone: A junction boundary mismatches the germline segment, possibly from a read error. The V gene is TRBV9, the J gene TRBJ2-7, with a possible D match to TRBD1 (5 bases). CDR1 is SGDLS and CDR2 is YYNGEE in the germline V gene. CDR3 length equals 14 residues. This CDR3 is CASSVGASSYEQYF. As DNA, the CDR3 is TGTGCCAGCAGTGTAGGGGCGAGCTCCTACGAGCAGTACTTC.

This clone turned up a few times. The chain carries TRBV5-1 and TRBJ2-2, with 12 bases matching TRBD2. The germline CDR1 and CDR2 sequences are SGHRS and YFSETQ. After removal of 4 bases from V and 5 bases from J, the junction contained 9 bases not matched to a gene. The CDR3 runs 17 residues. CDR3 region: CASSPRTSGTRTGELFF. CDR3 nucleotide sequence: TGCGCCAGCAGCCCCCGGACTAGCGGGACGAGGACCGGGGAGCTGTTTTTT.